The rows below give T cell receptor beta chains drawn from one sample of a study of tumour-infiltrating T cells in Burkitt lymphoma. Some clones are missing from TCRdb's copy, which holds only in-frame ones; the method was immunoSEQ multiplex PCR. Among roughly 8,500 clones listed, approximately 56% were seen once. The specimen sequenced was tumor tissue. The receptors were gathered from a human donor with diffuse large B-cell lymphoma. CDR3s include the opening cysteine and the closing phenylalanine or tryptophan. D genes are given only for firm matches. Some rows mark clone size as missing; the rest say once, few, many or name a class of expanded clone.

D gene	clone size	V gene	J gene	CDR3 DNA	CDR3 protein
TRBD1	NA	TRBV7-9	TRBJ1-1	TGTGCCAGCAGTTTAGGGGACAGGAGGAACACTGAAGCTTTCTTT	CASSLGDRRNTEAFF
TRBD1	NA	TRBV27	TRBJ1-6	TGTGCCAGCAGTTGGGGACAGGAGAATTCACCCCTCCACTTT	CASSWGQENSPLHF
TRBD2	medium-sized	TRBV5-1	TRBJ2-7	TGCGCCAGCAGCGGGGGGGTAGGGACTAGCTCCTACGAGCAGTACTTC	CASSGGVGTSSYEQYF
TRBD2	NA	TRBV7-9	TRBJ2-7	TGTGCCAGCAGCCCCCGCGGGGGGAGCTCCTACGAGCAGTACTTC	CASSPRGGSSYEQYF
NA	NA	TRBV6-1	TRBJ1-4	TGTGCCAGCAGTGAGCAGGGGTTGGGAAAACTGTTTTTT	CASSEQGLGKLFF
NA	NA	TRBV5-8	TRBJ1-1	TGTGCCAGCAGCTTGTTACCCGGGGGGCTGGGCACTGAAGCTTTCTTT	CASSLLPGGLGTEAFF
NA	NA	TRBV9	TRBJ1-1	TGTGCCAGCAGCGCCAGGGTGTTTGGCACTGAAGCTTTCTTT	CASSARVFGTEAFF
TRBD1	NA	TRBV29-1	TRBJ1-2	TGCAGCGTTGTTGGACAGGGTGTTCGAGATGGCTACACCTTC	CSVVGQGVRDGYTF
TRBD1	NA	TRBV11-3	TRBJ1-1	TGTGCCAGCAGCTTAGGAGCCGGGACAGCGAACACTGAAGCTTTCTTT	CASSLGAGTANTEAFF
NA	few	TRBV29-1	TRBJ1-3	TGCAGCGTCGTTGGCGGGCGAAGGGGAAACACCATATATTTT	CSVVGGRRGNTIYF
NA	few	TRBV4-1	TRBJ2-7	TGCGCCAGCAGCCAAGTACCTGGGGGTGGCCTCGAGCAGTACTTC	CASSQVPGGGLEQYF
TRBD1	medium-sized	TRBV4-1	TRBJ2-2	TGCGCCAGCAGCTCCACAGGGGGCAACGGGGAGCTGTTTTTT	CASSSTGGNGELFF
NA	NA	TRBV6-4	TRBJ1-5	TGTGCCAGCAGTGCGGGACCGGGCAATCAGCCCCAGCATTTT	CASSAGPGNQPQHF
NA	NA	TRBV2	TRBJ2-6	TGTGCCAGCGGACGGAGCTCTGGGGCCAACGTCCTGACTTTC	CASGRSSGANVLTF
NA	NA	TRBV10-1	TRBJ2-7	TGCGCCAGCAGTGGTGGGACGGTCCCCCCAGCGCAGTACTTC	CASSGGTVPPAQYF
NA	few	TRBV18	TRBJ1-2	TGTGCCAGCTCAACAACAAGGCCCCCGGGCTATGGCTACACCTTC	CASSTTRPPGYGYTF
TRBD1	NA	TRBV7-2	TRBJ2-3	TGTGCCAGCAGCTACTACAGGGGCTCCACAGATACGCAGTATTTT	CASSYYRGSTDTQYF
NA	NA	TRBV25-1	TRBJ1-1	TGTGCCGCCGGTCCGCGGACTGAAGCTTTCTTT	CAAGPRTEAFF
NA	once	TRBV6-5	TRBJ1-2	TGTGCCAGCAGTTCAGGGGCCTATGGCTACACCTTC	CASSSGAYGYTF
NA	NA	TRBV4-1	TRBJ1-2	TGCGCCAGCAGCCTCGGGAACTATGGCTACACCTTC	CASSLGNYGYTF
NA	few	TRBV5-1	TRBJ2-5	TGCGCCAGCAGCTTGATTGATGGAAGCCAAGAGACCCAGTACTTC	CASSLIDGSQETQYF
NA	NA	TRBV30	TRBJ2-2	TGTGCCTGGAGTTTGGGAACCGGGGAGCTGTTTTTT	CAWSLGTGELFF
TRBD1	once	TRBV7-9	TRBJ2-3	TGTGCCAGCAGCCGCACCGGGACAGGTTACACAGATACGCAGTATTTT	CASSRTGTGYTDTQYF
NA	NA	TRBV30	TRBJ1-5	TGTGCCTGGAGTGACCTCTGGGGGGGCCAGCCCCAGCATTTT	CAWSDLWGGQPQHF
NA	few	TRBV6-6	TRBJ2-5	TGTGCCAGCAGTCCTCCAGGCGGGAATTTGGGGGAGACCCAGTACTTC	CASSPPGGNLGETQYF
NA	few	TRBV7-9	TRBJ2-7	TGTGCCAGCAGCTTAGCGGACAGCTCCTACGAGCAGTACTTC	CASSLADSSYEQYF
TRBD1	once	TRBV27	TRBJ2-7	TGTGCCAGCAGTATATTGGACAGGACCTACGAGCAGTACTTC	CASSILDRTYEQYF
TRBD1	NA	TRBV6-1	TRBJ1-1	TGTGCCAGCAGTGACAGGGGGGACACTGAAGCTTTCTTT	CASSDRGDTEAFF
NA	NA	TRBV29-1	TRBJ2-3	TGCAGCGTTGGACCTAGCACAGATACGCAGTATTTT	CSVGPSTDTQYF
TRBD1	NA	TRBV7-2	TRBJ1-4	TGTGCCAGCAGCCCCAGCCGGGACAGGGGAAGGGAACTGTTTTTT	CASSPSRDRGRELFF
NA	NA	TRBV7-9	TRBJ1-2	TGTGCCAGCAGCTTAGCGCAAGGTTTGGATGGCTACACCTTC	CASSLAQGLDGYTF
NA	NA	TRBV11-2	TRBJ1-5	TGTGCCAGCAGCCTAGGCGAGAGACAGCCCCAGCATTTT	CASSLGERQPQHF
NA	NA	TRBV6-5	TRBJ1-2	TGTGCCAGCAGTTACCCGAAAAGGACCGGTGGCTATGGCTACACCTTC	CASSYPKRTGGYGYTF
TRBD1	NA	TRBV5-1	TRBJ1-1	TGCGCCAGCAGCGCCGGAATTGACAGGGGGAACACTGAAGCTTTCTTT	CASSAGIDRGNTEAFF
NA	NA	TRBV6-1	TRBJ2-7	TGTGCCAGCAGTGCCCAGGGCAGTCCTAGCTCCTACGAGCAGTACTTC	CASSAQGSPSSYEQYF
NA	NA	TRBV30	TRBJ2-3	TGTGCCTGGAGTGCCTTTTTAGGAGATACGCAGTATTTT	CAWSAFLGDTQYF
TRBD1	NA	TRBV2	TRBJ1-5	TGTGCCAGCAGTGAACCGGGACAGGGGTGGCTCTATAGCAATCAGCCCCAGCATTTT	CASSEPGQGWLYSNQPQHF
NA	NA	TRBV27	TRBJ1-2	TGTGCCAGCAGCCCCCATCCCTATGGCTACACCTTC	CASSPHPYGYTF
NA	few	TRBV27	TRBJ1-3	TGTGCCAGCAGTTTCACAGGGAGTGGAAACACCATATATTTT	CASSFTGSGNTIYF
NA	NA	TRBV5-4	TRBJ1-1	TGTGCCAGCAGCTTGGATCGGCAGCGGGCTTTCTTT	CASSLDRQRAFF
NA	NA	TRBV6-1	TRBJ1-1	TGTGCCAGCAGGGTCGAGACAGCGAACACTGAAGCTTTCTTT	CASRVETANTEAFF
NA	NA	TRBV7-9	TRBJ1-1	TGTGCCAGCCAGTGGGGAACTGAAGCTTTCTTT	CASQWGTEAFF
TRBD1	NA	TRBV19	TRBJ1-6	TGTGCCAGTAGTATGGGGACAGGCTGGCGTTCACCCCTCCACTTT	CASSMGTGWRSPLHF
NA	few	TRBV5-1	TRBJ1-2	TGCGCCAGCAGCTTGGAGGGCCTCGGCTACACCTTC	CASSLEGLGYTF
NA	few	TRBV30	TRBJ1-1	TGTGCCTGGTGGCCAGACGGCACGACTGAAGCTTTCTTT	CAWWPDGTTEAFF
NA	once	TRBV27	TRBJ1-3	TGTGCCAGCAGTTTAGGTCCCGGGGTTGGAAACACCATATATTTT	CASSLGPGVGNTIYF
NA	few	TRBV6-5	TRBJ2-7	TGTGCCACTATCAAGACCGGAGTCTACGAGCAGTACTTC	CATIKTGVYEQYF